The source of this T cell receptor (beta chain) is a study of identical twins. Notes on the study in general: Out-of-frame alpha sequences common to twins were enriched for low generation probability.

CDR3 length: 16 amino acids. Germline CDR1 MDHEN, CDR2 SYDVKM. Trimming took 1 base from V and 6 from J; bases not matched to a gene: 7. TCRdb used MiXCR to reprocess the 5' RACE reads, holding one entry per CDR3 protein. The data show 520,000 or so distinct CDR3 sequences, around 20% seen once. This clonotype was seen only a few times. Antigen unknown. The data also belong to a second study, concerning T cells expressing NK-cell markers. From that paper: Investigators obtained TCR beta repertoires from sorted CD3+CD56+NKG2C+, CD3+CD56+NKG2C- and CD3+CD56-NKG2C+ T cells. Most of the eight sequenced donors tested HCMV-seropositive; one tested seronegative. NKG2C+ dominant clonotypes from several donors made up about 1.0-7.5% of CD8+ T cells.

The sequence was collected from a woman under 30 in good health. Sequenced sample: CD4+ T cells sorted from blood. The chain carries TRBV28 and TRBJ2-3; 10 bases fit TRBD1. CDR3 nucleotides: TGTGCCAGCAGTTTATCCGGGACAGGGGTTCATGATACGCAGTATTTT. Translation gives CASSLSGTGVHDTQYF.